This T cell receptor beta chain was sequenced in a study of CD8 T cells in ankylosing spondylitis. J lost 5 bases, V lost 6 bases, and 12 bases had no gene match. The CDR3 totals 16 residues. The germline V gene has CDR1 ENHRY and CDR2 SYGVKD. Details on this clonotype: Its matching antigen is unknown.

General study points: Reportedly, significant enrichment of disease-linked clones occurred in matched ankylosing spondylitis synovial fluid. Made up of about eight highly homologous variants, a TCR beta motif appeared characteristic of ankylosing spondylitis blood. A subset of motif variants has previously been described in the synovial fluid and blood of reactive arthritis. Clones linked to disease, bearing a CD8+ phenotype, were relatively rare in peripheral blood.

As the method for making TCR beta libraries, quantitative 5'-RACE with molecular barcodes was used. TCRdb recomputed calls from the 5' RACE reads with MiXCR, one row per CDR3 protein. The sample carries about 540,000 distinct CDR3 sequences, approximately 12% recorded once. The chain has TRBV10-3 and TRBJ2-5; TRBD2 aligns across 10 bases. The source is a male donor with ankylosing spondylitis. The sequenced material came from blood, either unsorted or a sorted T cell fraction (not recorded which). The CDR3 sequence: CAISLLAGAGRETQYF. CDR3 nucleotides: TGTGCCATCAGCCTTCTAGCGGGAGCCGGGAGGGAGACCCAGTACTTC.